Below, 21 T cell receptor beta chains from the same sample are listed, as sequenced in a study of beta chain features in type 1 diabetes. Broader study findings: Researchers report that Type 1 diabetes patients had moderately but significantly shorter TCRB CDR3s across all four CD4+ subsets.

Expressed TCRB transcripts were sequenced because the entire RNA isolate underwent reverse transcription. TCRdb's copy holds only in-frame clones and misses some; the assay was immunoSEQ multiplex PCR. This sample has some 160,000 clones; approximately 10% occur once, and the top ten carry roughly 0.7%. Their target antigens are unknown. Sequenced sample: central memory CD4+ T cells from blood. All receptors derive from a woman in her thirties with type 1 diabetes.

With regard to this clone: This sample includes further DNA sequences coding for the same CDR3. The CDR3: CASSLEGGTGNTIYF. The DNA for the CDR3 is TGCGCCAGCAGCTTGGAGGGGGGGACTGGAAACACCATATATTTT. The rearrangement uses TRBV5-1 and TRBJ1-3, with D possibly being TRBD1 (6 bases). This CDR3 comprises 15 residues. The ends were cut back, 0 bases at V and 2 bases at J, with 9 bases in the middle. Germline V lookup: CDR1 SGHRS, CDR2 YFSETQ.

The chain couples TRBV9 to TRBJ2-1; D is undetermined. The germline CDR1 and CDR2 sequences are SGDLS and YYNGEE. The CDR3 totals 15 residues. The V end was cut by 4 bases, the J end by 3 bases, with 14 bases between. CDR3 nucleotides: TGTGCCAGCAGCCCCCAGGTGTCGAGCTACAATGAGCAGTTCTTC. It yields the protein CASSPQVSSYNEQFF.

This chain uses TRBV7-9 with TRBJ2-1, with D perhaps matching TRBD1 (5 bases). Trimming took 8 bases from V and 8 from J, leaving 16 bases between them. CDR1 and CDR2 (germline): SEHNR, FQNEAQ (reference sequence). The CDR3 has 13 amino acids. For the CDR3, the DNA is TGTGCCAGCGGAAGGGGTGGCCCCGATGAGCAGTTCTTC. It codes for CASGRGGPDEQFF.

The CDR3 loop is CASSPEGTINYNEQFF. The CDR3 DNA sequence: TGCGCCAGCAGCCCGGAGGGGACGATAAACTACAATGAGCAGTTCTTC. This chain uses TRBV5-1 with TRBJ2-1, with D possibly matching TRBD2 (6 bases). Deletions cut 4 bases from V and 3 bases from J, with 17 bases between. This CDR3 is 16 amino acids long. The germline CDR1 and CDR2 sequences are SGHRS and YFSETQ.

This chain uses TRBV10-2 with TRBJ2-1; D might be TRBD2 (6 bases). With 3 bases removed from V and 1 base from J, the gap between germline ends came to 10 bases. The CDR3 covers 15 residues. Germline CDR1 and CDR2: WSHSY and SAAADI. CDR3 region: CASSELAVSYNEQFF. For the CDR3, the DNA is TGCGCCAGCAGTGAATTAGCGGTTTCCTACAATGAGCAGTTCTTC.

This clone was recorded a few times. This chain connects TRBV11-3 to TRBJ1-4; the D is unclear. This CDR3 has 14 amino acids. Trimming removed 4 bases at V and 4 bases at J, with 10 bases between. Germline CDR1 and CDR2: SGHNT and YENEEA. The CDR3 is CASSSRLLNEKLFF. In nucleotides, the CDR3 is TGTGCCAGCAGCTCTCGACTGCTTAATGAAAAACTGTTTTTT.

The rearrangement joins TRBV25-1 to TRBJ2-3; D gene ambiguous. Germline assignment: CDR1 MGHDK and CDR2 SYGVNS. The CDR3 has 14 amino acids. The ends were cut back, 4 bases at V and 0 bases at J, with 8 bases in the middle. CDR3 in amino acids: CASSGRTSTDTQYF. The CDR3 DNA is TGTGCCAGCAGTGGTCGAACTAGCACAGATACGCAGTATTTT. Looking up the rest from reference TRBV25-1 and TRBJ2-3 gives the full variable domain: EADIYQTPRYLVIGTGKKITLECSQTMGHDKMYWYQQDPGMELHLIHYSYGVNSTEKGDLSSESTVSRIRTEHFPLTLESARPSHTSQYLCASSGRTSTDTQYFGPGTRLTVL.

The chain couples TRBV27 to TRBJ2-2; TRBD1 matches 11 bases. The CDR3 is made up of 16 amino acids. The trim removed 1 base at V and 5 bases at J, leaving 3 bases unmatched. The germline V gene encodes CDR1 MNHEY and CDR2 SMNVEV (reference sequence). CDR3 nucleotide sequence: TGTGCCAGCAGTTTATGGGGACAGGGGGGAACCGGGGAGCTGTTTTTT. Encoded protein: CASSLWGQGGTGELFF.

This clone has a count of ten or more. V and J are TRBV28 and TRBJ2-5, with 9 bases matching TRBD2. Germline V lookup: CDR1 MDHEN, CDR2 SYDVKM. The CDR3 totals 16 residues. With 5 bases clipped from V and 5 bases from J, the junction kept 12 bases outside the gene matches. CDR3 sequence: CASSPSLAGVGETQYF. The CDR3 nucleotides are TGTGCCAGCAGTCCCTCGTTAGCGGGAGTTGGGGAGACCCAGTACTTC. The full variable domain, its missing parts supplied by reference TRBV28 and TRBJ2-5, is DVKVTQSSRYLVKRTGEKVFLECVQDMDHENMFWYRQDPGLGLRLIYFSYDVKMKEKGDIPEGYSVSREKKERFSLILESASTNQTSMYLCASSPSLAGVGETQYFGPGTRLLVL.

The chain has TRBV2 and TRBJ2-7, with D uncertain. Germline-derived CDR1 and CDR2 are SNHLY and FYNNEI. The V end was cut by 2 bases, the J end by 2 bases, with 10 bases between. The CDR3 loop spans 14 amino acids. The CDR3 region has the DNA TGTGCCAGCAGTGAACGCAGGTCCACCTACGAGCAGTACTTC. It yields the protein CASSERRSTYEQYF.

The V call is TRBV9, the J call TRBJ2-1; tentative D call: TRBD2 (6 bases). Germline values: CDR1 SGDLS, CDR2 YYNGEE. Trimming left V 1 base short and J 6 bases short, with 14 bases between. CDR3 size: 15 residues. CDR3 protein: CASSVRGGEPNEQFF. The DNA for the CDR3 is TGTGCCAGCAGCGTAAGGGGCGGGGAGCCCAATGAGCAGTTCTTC.

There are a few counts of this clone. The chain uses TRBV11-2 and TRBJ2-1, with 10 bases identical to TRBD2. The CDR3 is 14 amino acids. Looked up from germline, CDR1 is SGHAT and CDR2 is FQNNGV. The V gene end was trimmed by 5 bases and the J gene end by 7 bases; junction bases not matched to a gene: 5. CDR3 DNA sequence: TGTGCCAGCAGCCTAGGACTAGCGGAAAATGAGCAGTTCTTC. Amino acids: CASSLGLAENEQFF. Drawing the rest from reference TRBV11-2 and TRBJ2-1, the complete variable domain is EAGVAQSPRYKIIEKRQSVAFWCNPISGHATLYWYQQILGQGPKLLIQFQNNGVVDDSQLPKDRFSAERLKGVDSTLKIQPAKLEDSAVYLCASSLGLAENEQFFGPGTRLTVL.

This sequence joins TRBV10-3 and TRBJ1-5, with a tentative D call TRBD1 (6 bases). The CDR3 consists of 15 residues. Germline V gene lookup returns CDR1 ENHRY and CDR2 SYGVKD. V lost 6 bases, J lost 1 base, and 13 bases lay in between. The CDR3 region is CAIRGGQGSNQPQHF. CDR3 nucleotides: TGTGCCATCAGGGGGGGGCAGGGCAGCAATCAGCCCCAGCATTTT.

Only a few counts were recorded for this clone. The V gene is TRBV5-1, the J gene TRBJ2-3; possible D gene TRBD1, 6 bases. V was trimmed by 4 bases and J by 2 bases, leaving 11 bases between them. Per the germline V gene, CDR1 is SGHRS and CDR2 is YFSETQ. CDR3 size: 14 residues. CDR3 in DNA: TGCGCCAGCAGCGGTCAGGGGATCACAGATACGCAGTATTTT. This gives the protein CASSGQGITDTQYF.

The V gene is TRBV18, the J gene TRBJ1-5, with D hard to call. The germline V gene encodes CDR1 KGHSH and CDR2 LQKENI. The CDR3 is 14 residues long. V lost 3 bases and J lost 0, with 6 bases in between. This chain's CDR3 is CASSPSYSNQPQHF. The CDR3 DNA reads TGTGCCAGCTCACCTTCTTATAGCAATCAGCCCCAGCATTTT.

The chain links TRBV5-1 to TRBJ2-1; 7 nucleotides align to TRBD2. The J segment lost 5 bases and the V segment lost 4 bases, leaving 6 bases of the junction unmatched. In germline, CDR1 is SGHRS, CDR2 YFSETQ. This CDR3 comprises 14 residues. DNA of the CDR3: TGCGCCAGCAGCGATCCAGCGGGAAACAATGAGCAGTTCTTC. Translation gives CASSDPAGNNEQFF.

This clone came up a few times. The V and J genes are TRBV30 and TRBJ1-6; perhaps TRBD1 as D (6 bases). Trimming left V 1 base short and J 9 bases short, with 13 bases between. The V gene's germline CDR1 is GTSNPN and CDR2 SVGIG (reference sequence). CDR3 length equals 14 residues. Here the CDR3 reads CAWSAKAGASPLHF. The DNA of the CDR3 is TGTGCCTGGAGTGCTAAGGCGGGGGCTTCACCCCTCCACTTT.

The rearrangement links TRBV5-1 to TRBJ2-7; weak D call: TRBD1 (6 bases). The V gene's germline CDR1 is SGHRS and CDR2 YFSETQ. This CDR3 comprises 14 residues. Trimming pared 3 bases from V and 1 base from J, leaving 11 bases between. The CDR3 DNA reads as TGCGCCAGCAGCTCACAGGGACAATCCTACGAGCAGTACTTC. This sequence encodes CASSSQGQSYEQYF.

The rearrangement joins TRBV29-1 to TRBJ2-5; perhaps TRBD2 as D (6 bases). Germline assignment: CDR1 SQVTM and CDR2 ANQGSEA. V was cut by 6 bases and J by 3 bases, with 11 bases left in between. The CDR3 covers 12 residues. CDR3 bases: TGCAGCGTCTTAATAGCGGAAGAGACCCAGTACTTC. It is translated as CSVLIAEETQYF.

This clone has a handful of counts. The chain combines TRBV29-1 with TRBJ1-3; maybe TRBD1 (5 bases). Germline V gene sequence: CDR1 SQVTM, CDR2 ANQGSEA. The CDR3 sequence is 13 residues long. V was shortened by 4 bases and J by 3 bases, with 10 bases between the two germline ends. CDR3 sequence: CSVAQTVGNTIYF. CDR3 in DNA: TGCAGCGTTGCGCAGACAGTTGGAAACACCATATATTTT.

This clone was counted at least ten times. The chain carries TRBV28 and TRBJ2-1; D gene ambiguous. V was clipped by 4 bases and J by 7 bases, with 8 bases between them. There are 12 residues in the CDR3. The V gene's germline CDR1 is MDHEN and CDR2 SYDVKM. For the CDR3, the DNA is TGTGCCAGCAGTTCCCAGTGGAATGAGCAGTTCTTC. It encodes CASSSQWNEQFF.